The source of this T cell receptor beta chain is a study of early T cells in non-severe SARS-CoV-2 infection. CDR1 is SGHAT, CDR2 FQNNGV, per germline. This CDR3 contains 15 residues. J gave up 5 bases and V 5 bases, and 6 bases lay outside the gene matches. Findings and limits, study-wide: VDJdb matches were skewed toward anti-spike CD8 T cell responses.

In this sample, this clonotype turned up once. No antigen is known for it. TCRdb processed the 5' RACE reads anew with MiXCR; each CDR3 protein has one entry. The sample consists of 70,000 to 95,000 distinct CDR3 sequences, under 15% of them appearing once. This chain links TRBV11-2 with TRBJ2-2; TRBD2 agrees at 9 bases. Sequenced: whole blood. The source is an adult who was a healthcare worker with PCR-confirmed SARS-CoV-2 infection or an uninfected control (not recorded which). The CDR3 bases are TGTGCCAGCAGCCGGGGACTAGCCGATACCGGGGAGCTGTTTTTT. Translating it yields CASSRGLADTGELFF.